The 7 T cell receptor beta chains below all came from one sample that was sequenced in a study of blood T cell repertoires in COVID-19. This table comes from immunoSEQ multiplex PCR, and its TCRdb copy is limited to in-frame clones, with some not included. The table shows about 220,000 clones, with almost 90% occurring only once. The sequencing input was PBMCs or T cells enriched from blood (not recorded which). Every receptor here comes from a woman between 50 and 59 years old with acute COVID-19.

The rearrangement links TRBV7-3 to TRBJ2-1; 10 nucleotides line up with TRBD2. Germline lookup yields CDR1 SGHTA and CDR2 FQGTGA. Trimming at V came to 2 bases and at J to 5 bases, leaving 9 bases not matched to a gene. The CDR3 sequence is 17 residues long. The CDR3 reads CASSLYSGLAGDNEQFF. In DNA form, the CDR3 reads TGTGCCAGCAGCTTATACTCTGGGCTAGCGGGAGACAATGAGCAGTTCTTC.

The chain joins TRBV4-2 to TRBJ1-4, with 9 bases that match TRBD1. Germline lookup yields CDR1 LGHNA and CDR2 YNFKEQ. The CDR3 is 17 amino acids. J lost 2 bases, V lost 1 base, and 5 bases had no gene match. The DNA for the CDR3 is TGTGCCAGCAGCCAAGCCCCCGACAGGGGGACTAATGAAAAACTGTTTTTT. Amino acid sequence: CASSQAPDRGTNEKLFF.

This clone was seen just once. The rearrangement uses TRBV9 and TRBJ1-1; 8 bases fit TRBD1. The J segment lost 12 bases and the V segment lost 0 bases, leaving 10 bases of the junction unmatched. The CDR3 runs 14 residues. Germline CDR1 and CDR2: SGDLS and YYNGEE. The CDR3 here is CASSVDSSGGGSFF. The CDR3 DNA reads TGTGCCAGCAGCGTAGATTCTTCAGGGGGCGGGTCTTTCTTT.

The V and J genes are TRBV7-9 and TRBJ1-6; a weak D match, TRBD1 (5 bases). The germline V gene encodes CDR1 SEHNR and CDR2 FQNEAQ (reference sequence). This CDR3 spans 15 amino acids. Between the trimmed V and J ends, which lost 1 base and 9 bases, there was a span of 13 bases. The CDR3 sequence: CASSLVAGGTSPLHF. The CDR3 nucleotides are TGTGCCAGCAGCTTAGTGGCAGGCGGGACTTCACCCCTCCACTTT.

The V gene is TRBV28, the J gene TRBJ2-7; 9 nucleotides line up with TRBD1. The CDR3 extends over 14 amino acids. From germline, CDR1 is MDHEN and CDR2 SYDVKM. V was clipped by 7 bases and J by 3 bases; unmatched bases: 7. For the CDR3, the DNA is TGTGCCAGCACCGGACAGGGGATCCTCTACGAGCAGTACTTC. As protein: CASTGQGILYEQYF. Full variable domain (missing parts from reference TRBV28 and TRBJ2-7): DVKVTQSSRYLVKRTGEKVFLECVQDMDHENMFWYRQDPGLGLRLIYFSYDVKMKEKGDIPEGYSVSREKKERFSLILESASTNQTSMYLCASTGQGILYEQYFGPGTRLTVT.

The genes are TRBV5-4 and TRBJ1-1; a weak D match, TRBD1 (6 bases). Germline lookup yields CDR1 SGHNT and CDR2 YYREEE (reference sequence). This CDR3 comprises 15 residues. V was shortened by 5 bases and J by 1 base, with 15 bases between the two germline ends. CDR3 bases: TGTGCCAGCAGTCTTGTCGACAGGTGGAACACTGAAGCTTTCTTT. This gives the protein CASSLVDRWNTEAFF.

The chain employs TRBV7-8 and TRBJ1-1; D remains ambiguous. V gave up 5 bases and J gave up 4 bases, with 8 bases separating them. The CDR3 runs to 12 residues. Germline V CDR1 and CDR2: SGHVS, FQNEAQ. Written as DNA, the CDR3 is TGTGCCAGCAGCCAGATGAGCACTGAAGCTTTCTTT. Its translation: CASSQMSTEAFF. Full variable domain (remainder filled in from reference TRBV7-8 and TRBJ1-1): GAGVSQSPRYKVAKRGQDVALRCDPISGHVSLFWYQQALGQGPEFLTYFQNEAQLDKSGLPSDRFFAERPEGSVSTLKIQRTQQEDSAVYLCASSQMSTEAFFGQGTRLTVV.